This T cell receptor (beta chain) is from a study of CD8+ T cells in alopecia areata (dated by TCRdb to the late 2010s). Notes on the research overall: Treated patients were enrolled in an open-label pilot trial of oral tofacitinib at 5 to 10 mg twice daily for moderate-to-severe alopecia areata. Scalp clonality was compared across normal scalp (n=4), patchy alopecia areata scalp (n=8), and alopecia totalis/universalis scalp (n=8). Tofacitinib was given for 6 to 18 months, followed by 6 months of follow-up off drug to assess delayed response and recurrence. On the human side, TCRbeta sequencing was run on scalp tissue and on sorted CD4+ and CD8+ peripheral blood T cells from healthy controls and from alopecia areata patients with either patchy or totalis/universalis disease. TCRbeta CDR3 regions were amplified by immunoSEQ multiplex PCR with 35 Vbeta forward and 13 Jbeta reverse primers. To study T cell clonal expansion in alopecia areata, the researchers applied high-throughput TCRbeta sequencing to both the C3H/HeJ mouse model and human patients. The SALT score, which quantifies the percentage of affected scalp surface area, was used to measure disease severity in treated patients. Biopsies were taken from tofacitinib-treated patients at baseline and at 4 and 24 weeks of treatment, and a later scalp biopsy was taken in several of the tofacitinib-treated patients. RNA was obtained with the PAXgene miRNA kit for fixed scalp, the miRNeasy kit for PBMCs, and the RNeasy kit for mouse skin. Points the paper makes about the study in general: Resident alphabeta T cells in normal human skin are also sequenced, complicating scalp TCR repertoire analysis, unlike mouse skin dominated by gammadelta T cells. Shared TCR sequences between patients were less evident than in mice, which may be partly attributable to HLA diversity in the patient population. Lesional scalp, especially in alopecia totalis/universalis, showed higher clonality and more expanded CD8+ clones than normal scalp, suggesting antigenic drive. Scalp clonality and the number of expanded CD8+ clones among the top 100 scalp clones were significantly decreased by tofacitinib. The treated cohort was small, with a single nonresponder, so links between baseline CD8+ expansion and response need larger studies. During tofacitinib treatment, many expanded lesional clones remained in scalp and blood, and this persistence may partly explain relapse after treatment is stopped.

According to the study, the label for this sample's time point signals: roughly 26 weeks on oral tofacitinib. The treatment or condition label, read with the paper, signifies: oral pan-JAK inhibitor, 5-10 mg twice daily. Lesional scalp punch biopsies and peripheral blood were collected from alopecia areata patients. PBMCs were separated by density centrifugation and stained for CD3, CD4 and CD8, after which CD4+ and CD8+ T cells were sorted on a FACSAria. The germline V gene gives CDR1 as LGHNA and CDR2 as YNFKEQ. V and J are trimmed by 3 bases and 4 bases, and the gene matches miss 8 bases of the junction. The CDR3 measures 16 amino acids from cysteine to phenylalanine. Of all the DNA, just the CDR3 is kept, 48 bases in frame from base 1. The library was obtained by the immunoSEQ multiplex PCR assay. To provide template for TCR sequencing, every sample had RNA extracted and reverse transcribed into cDNA. First-strand cDNA was synthesized using SuperScript III with a 2:1 mix of oligo-dT and random hexamers. Amplification bias was assessed with a synthetic immune receptor repertoire, and residual bias was removed computationally. Turning to the authors' computational methods: Raw reads were preprocessed for error removal, and CDR3 was defined according to IMGT conventions as running from the conserved cysteine to phenylalanine. Clonality was calculated as 1 minus Shannon entropy normalized by log2 of the number of productive unique TCRs. CD4 or CD8 identity of scalp clones was inferred by cross-referencing scalp TCRbeta sequences with sorted blood CD4 and CD8 repertoires. The table was pulled from immuneACCESS by TCRdb, which kept in-frame rearrangements only. Such tables lose some clones; where checked, under half of the loss comes from unresolved V genes, and the rest has no known cause. V, J and clone size were drawn from that table, and D and trimming were deduced from the DNA. Counted in this sample were around 160,000 clones; 60% of them appeared once. The top ten constitute 14% of the sample.

Notes on this clone: Its specific antigen is unknown. No much larger clone exists at a distance of one base, and base qualities are not known.

The chain couples TRBV4-2 to TRBJ2-3, with 9 central nucleotides matching TRBD1. This sequence was found in a human donor with alopecia areata. The sequences come from CD4+ T cells sorted from blood, collected at week 24, from a patient treated with tofacitinib. The sequenced DNA: TGTGCCAGCAGCCACGGCTGGGACAGGGCTTCAGATACGCAGTATTTT. This is translated as CASSHGWDRASDTQYF.